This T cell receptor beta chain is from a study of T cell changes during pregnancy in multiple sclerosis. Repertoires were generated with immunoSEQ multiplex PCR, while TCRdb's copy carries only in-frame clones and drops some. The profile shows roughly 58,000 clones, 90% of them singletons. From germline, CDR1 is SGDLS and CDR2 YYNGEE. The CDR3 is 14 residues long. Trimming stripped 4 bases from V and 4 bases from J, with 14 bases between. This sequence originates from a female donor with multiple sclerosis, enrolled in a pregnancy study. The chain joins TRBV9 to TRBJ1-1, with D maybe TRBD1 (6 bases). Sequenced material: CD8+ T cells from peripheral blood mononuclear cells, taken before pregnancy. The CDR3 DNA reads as TGTGCCAGCAGCAACACAGGGTTGGCCACTGAAGCTTTCTTT. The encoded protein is CASSNTGLATEAFF.